The 20 T cell receptor beta chains presented below share a single source sample, sequenced in a study of technical replicates of blood from several donors listed by TCRdb under 2017. Preparation of the library involved the immunoSEQ multiplex PCR assay. TCRdb's version of the immuneACCESS table is confined to in-frame rearrangements and falls short of the full clone set. An unresolved V gene accounts for under half of the shortfall where checked; the remainder is of unknown origin. This sample is represented by just over 75,000 clones; just under 95% of them were singletons. 0.35% to 0.45% of the sample is taken by the ten largest. The source material was T cells isolated from PBMCs. The receptors were gathered from a human donor in good health.

The rearrangement uses TRBV4-2 and TRBJ2-7; 7 bases match TRBD2. After removal of 4 bases from V and 2 bases from J, the junction contained 5 bases not matched to a gene. Germline CDR1 is LGHNA and CDR2 is YNFKEQ. The CDR3 has 14 residues. This CDR3 is CASSLRDYPYEQYF. For the CDR3, the DNA is TGTGCCAGCAGCCTCCGGGACTACCCCTACGAGCAGTACTTC.

This chain links TRBV4-1 with TRBJ2-1; D remains unclear. The CDR3 is made up of 17 amino acids. The germline CDR1 and CDR2 sequences are MGHRA and YSYEKL. Trimming removed 0 bases at V and 1 base at J, with 13 bases between. CDR3 amino acids: CASSQDSAYTSYNEQFF. The CDR3 bases are TGCGCCAGCAGCCAAGATTCAGCGTATACTTCCTACAATGAGCAGTTCTTC.

This chain connects TRBV6-6 to TRBJ2-1, with a possible D match to TRBD2 (6 bases). V lost 11 bases and J 0 bases, leaving 11 bases between the germline ends. This CDR3 has 13 residues. Germline V CDR1 and CDR2: MNHNY, SVGAGI (reference sequence). As DNA, the CDR3 is TGTGCCGCTAGGGACTCCTCCTACAATGAGCAGTTCTTC. Its translation is CAARDSSYNEQFF.

V and J are TRBV27 and TRBJ2-7; possibly TRBD2 for D (5 bases). The CDR3 runs 17 residues. The germline CDR1 and CDR2 sequences are MNHEY and SMNVEV (reference sequence). Trimming removed 4 bases from V and 2 bases from J, with 21 bases in between. CDR3 region: CASSWLASYDIAYEQYF. The CDR3, as DNA: TGTGCCAGCAGTTGGTTAGCGTCATATGACATAGCCTACGAGCAGTACTTC.

V gene TRBV10-3 combines with J gene TRBJ2-4, with 10 bases identical to TRBD2. This CDR3 has 17 residues. Trimming at V came to 3 bases and at J to 2 bases, leaving 7 bases not matched to a gene. Germline V gene data show CDR1 as ENHRY and CDR2 as SYGVKD. CDR3 protein: CAISDPSGSRSKNIQYF. The CDR3 DNA is TGTGCCATCAGTGACCCTAGCGGGAGTAGGTCCAAAAACATTCAGTACTTC.

In its sample, this clone was seen a few times. The DNA for the CDR3 is TGTGCCAGCAGTCAAGGGCAGGGTACACATAGCAATCAGCCCCAGCATTTT. Translating gives CASSQGQGTHSNQPQHF. J is TRBJ1-5 and V is TRBV6-1; D may be TRBD1 (5 bases). Germline CDR1 and CDR2: MNHNS and SASEGT. V lost 5 bases and J lost 0, with 17 bases in between. The CDR3 sequence is 17 residues long.

This clone was observed a single time. The rearrangement joins TRBV9 to TRBJ2-3, with unresolved D. Germline V gene sequence: CDR1 SGDLS, CDR2 YYNGEE. V shed 4 bases and J shed 1 base, with 13 bases lying between them. CDR3 length: 15 residues. The CDR3 region has the DNA TGTGCCAGCAGCCCAGAGGCGCTCCGCACAGATACGCAGTATTTT. Translation gives CASSPEALRTDTQYF. Variable domain in full (rest from reference TRBV9 and TRBJ2-3): DSGVTQTPKHLITATGQRVTLRCSPRSGDLSVYWYQQSLDQGLQFLIQYYNGEERAKGNILERFSAQQFPDLHSELNLSSLELGDSALYFCASSPEALRTDTQYFGPGTRLTVL.

V usage is TRBV30 and J usage is TRBJ1-2; D perhaps matches TRBD1 (5 bases). Germline loops: CDR1 GTSNPN, CDR2 SVGIG (reference sequence). V dropped 1 base and J dropped 4 bases, with 10 bases sitting between them. The CDR3 extends over 13 amino acids. The CDR3 region is CAWSDDSPYGYTF. CDR3 in DNA: TGTGCCTGGAGTGACGACAGCCCCTATGGCTACACCTTC.

This clone was seen a few times. This chain joins TRBV5-1 and TRBJ2-7; a weak D match, TRBD2 (6 bases). Germline CDR1 is SGHRS and CDR2 is YFSETQ. This CDR3 comprises 15 residues. V lost 4 bases to trimming and J lost 6 bases, with 20 bases between them. The CDR3 nucleotides read TGCGCCAGCAGCCCGGTCCGGGGGTCTAATATCGAGCAGTACTTC. Residues: CASSPVRGSNIEQYF. Using reference TRBV5-1 and TRBJ2-7 for the parts outside the CDR3, the full variable domain is KAGVTQTPRYLIKTRGQQVTLSCSPISGHRSVSWYQQTPGQGLQFLFEYFSETQRNKGNFPGRFSGRQFSNSRSEMNVSTLELGDSALYLCASSPVRGSNIEQYFGPGTRLTVT.

The chain employs TRBV25-1 and TRBJ2-1; D may be TRBD1 (5 bases). V was pared by 7 bases and J by 9 bases, with 13 bases between. This CDR3 region has 12 residues. Per germline, CDR1 MGHDK and CDR2 SYGVNS. CDR3: CASIAGPGEQFF. The CDR3 DNA reads TGTGCCAGCATCGCAGGGCCGGGTGAGCAGTTCTTC.

The V call is TRBV14, the J call TRBJ2-3; no firm D call. The ends were cut back, 5 bases at V and 0 bases at J, with 9 bases in the middle. Germline V gene data show CDR1 as SGHDN and CDR2 as FVKESK. CDR3 length: 14 residues. In DNA form, the CDR3 reads TGTGCCAGCAGCTACTACTTGAGCACAGATACGCAGTATTTT. Its protein product is CASSYYLSTDTQYF.

The chain employs TRBV5-6 and TRBJ1-1; D might be TRBD1 (6 bases). CDR3 length: 14 amino acids. Per germline, CDR1 SGHDT and CDR2 YYEEEE. V gave up 4 bases and J gave up 5 bases, with 15 bases separating them. The CDR3 DNA reads as TGTGCCAGCAGCCCGAAGGGGGTAGGAACTGAAGCTTTCTTT. Translating gives CASSPKGVGTEAFF.

The chain has TRBV11-3 and TRBJ1-2, with D unclear. Germline V gives CDR1 SGHNT, CDR2 YENEEA. The V end was cut by 0 bases, the J end by 10 bases, with 9 bases between. The CDR3 has 12 amino acids. The CDR3 loop reads CASSLEAEAYTF. The DNA for the CDR3 is TGTGCCAGCAGCTTAGAAGCAGAGGCCTACACCTTC.

Only a few counts were recorded for this clone. This sequence joins TRBV2 and TRBJ2-7, with 11 bases matching TRBD1. Trimming removed 9 bases from V and 3 bases from J; junction bases left unmatched: 7. The CDR3 spans 14 residues. Germline V gene data show CDR1 as SNHLY and CDR2 as FYNNEI. The DNA of the CDR3 is TGTGCCAGTCGAGGCGGGACAGGGGGCTACGAGCAGTACTTC. Protein product: CASRGGTGGYEQYF.

V is TRBV28 and J is TRBJ1-1; 7 bases agree with TRBD1. The ends lost 6 bases at V and 4 bases at J; junction bases unmatched: 8. This CDR3 region has 14 residues. The germline V gene has CDR1 MDHEN and CDR2 SYDVKM. The DNA of the CDR3 is TGTGCCAGCAGGTTGTCAGGGGGTAGCACTGAAGCTTTCTTT. Its protein is CASRLSGGSTEAFF.

The CDR3 nucleotides read TGTGCCACTCTGGACGGACTACGACCTTTTAACTATGGCTACACCTTC. Its translation: CATLDGLRPFNYGYTF. This chain joins TRBV10-3 and TRBJ1-2; D not resolved. CDR1 and CDR2 from the germline V gene are ENHRY and SYGVKD. Deletions cut 10 bases from V and 1 base from J, with 22 bases between. This CDR3 region has 16 residues.

The chain has TRBV25-1 and TRBJ2-3; a weak D match, TRBD1 (6 bases). The CDR3 sequence is 15 residues long. Germline values: CDR1 MGHDK, CDR2 SYGVNS. The V end was cut by 4 bases, the J end by 4 bases, with 15 bases between. CDR3 protein: CASSGYRDGADTQYF. The DNA for the CDR3 is TGTGCCAGCAGTGGGTACAGGGATGGGGCAGATACGCAGTATTTT.

This clone was detected once. V and J are TRBV19 and TRBJ2-1, with 10 bases lining up with TRBD2. This CDR3 comprises 13 residues. CDR1 and CDR2 from the germline V gene are LNHDA and SQIVND (reference sequence). V lost 9 bases to trimming and J lost 7 bases; unmatched junction nucleotides: 6. CDR3 nucleotide sequence: TGTGCCAGCCTAGCGGGAGCGGGTAATGAGCAGTTCTTC. Translation: CASLAGAGNEQFF.

The gene calls are TRBV2 and TRBJ1-4, with D perhaps matching TRBD1 (6 bases). Trimming shortened V by 2 bases and J by 4 bases, and 11 bases separated the two germline ends. Germline CDR1 is SNHLY and CDR2 is FYNNEI. The CDR3 runs to 15 residues. The CDR3 region is CASSEFGQNNEKLFF. The DNA of the CDR3 is TGTGCCAGCAGTGAATTCGGACAGAATAATGAAAAACTGTTTTTT.

The chain is built from TRBV4-2 and TRBJ2-7; 7 nucleotides align to TRBD1. There are 15 residues in the CDR3. V lost 3 bases to trimming and J lost 2 bases; unmatched junction nucleotides: 7. Looked up from germline, CDR1 is LGHNA and CDR2 is YNFKEQ. In nucleotides, the CDR3 is TGTGCCAGCAGCCAGATATCCGGGACAGCCTACGAGCAGTACTTC. This sequence encodes CASSQISGTAYEQYF.